The 30 T cell receptor beta chains below come from one sample, sequenced in a study of blood T cell repertoires in COVID-19. Some clones are missing from TCRdb's copy, which holds only in-frame ones; the method was immunoSEQ multiplex PCR. The sample holds 130,000 to 150,000 clones, roughly 89% seen once. Sequenced: peripheral blood. All receptors derive from a human donor in a cohort sampled during active COVID-19.

The V and J genes are TRBV28 and TRBJ2-2; D remains unclear. CDR3 length: 15 amino acids. CDR1 MDHEN and CDR2 SYDVKM come from the germline V gene. V lost 0 bases and J 3 bases, leaving 8 bases between the germline ends. The CDR3 loop reads CASSLWGFYTGELFF. The CDR3 DNA sequence: TGTGCCAGCAGTTTATGGGGCTTCTACACCGGGGAGCTGTTTTTT.

V is TRBV5-1 and J is TRBJ1-3; no clear D gene. Germline CDR1 SGHRS, CDR2 YFSETQ. CDR3 length: 13 residues. V was cut by 4 bases and J by 3 bases, with 8 bases left in between. This chain's CDR3 is CASSPTGGNTIYF. In DNA, the CDR3 is TGCGCCAGCAGCCCAACGGGTGGAAACACCATATATTTT.

The chain is built from TRBV7-2 and TRBJ2-3, with 8 positions matching TRBD2. V lost 1 base to trimming and J lost 4 bases; unmatched junction nucleotides: 10. The CDR3 extends over 17 amino acids. The germline V gene encodes CDR1 SGHTA and CDR2 FQGNSA. This CDR3 is CASSLGTGGIGSDTQYF. CDR3 sequence (DNA): TGTGCCAGCAGCTTAGGAACGGGAGGGATAGGGTCAGATACGCAGTATTTT.

J is TRBJ1-4 and V is TRBV4-1, with 9 bases identical to TRBD1. The CDR3 covers 15 residues. Germline V lookup: CDR1 MGHRA, CDR2 YSYEKL. Germline trimming cut 2 bases from V and 7 bases from J; bases unmatched to any gene: 5. The CDR3 DNA follows: TGCGCCAGCAGCCAATCCGGGACAGGGCCTGAAAAACTGTTTTTT. It codes for CASSQSGTGPEKLFF.

This sequence joins TRBV4-2 and TRBJ2-3; a weak D match, TRBD2 (5 bases). Looked up from germline, CDR1 is LGHNA and CDR2 is YNFKEQ. CDR3 length equals 15 residues. V lost 1 base and J 7 bases, leaving 15 bases between the germline ends. The CDR3 spells CASSQGRVGGYTQYF. The CDR3 DNA reads TGTGCCAGCAGCCAAGGGCGGGTGGGTGGTTATACGCAGTATTTT.

The J gene is TRBJ1-3, the V gene TRBV25-1; D is undetermined. CDR1 is MGHDK, CDR2 SYGVNS, per germline. CDR3 length: 13 amino acids. Trimming took off 4 bases at V and 6 bases at J, with 10 bases between the two ends. The CDR3 protein is CASSGHRLNTIYF. The CDR3 DNA follows: TGTGCCAGCAGTGGGCACCGCTTAAACACCATATATTTT.

CDR3 sequence: CASSQNLRDFQGGYTF. In nucleotides, the CDR3 is TGTGCCAGCAGCCAAAACTTAAGGGACTTCCAGGGCGGCTACACCTTC. This chain uses TRBV9 with TRBJ1-2, with D possibly being TRBD1 (5 bases). The ends were cut back, 4 bases at V and 8 bases at J, with 24 bases in the middle. This CDR3 comprises 16 residues. The germline V gene has CDR1 SGDLS and CDR2 YYNGEE. Full variable domain (missing parts from reference TRBV9 and TRBJ1-2): DSGVTQTPKHLITATGQRVTLRCSPRSGDLSVYWYQQSLDQGLQFLIQYYNGEERAKGNILERFSAQQFPDLHSELNLSSLELGDSALYFCASSQNLRDFQGGYTFGSGTRLTVV.

The rearrangement joins TRBV5-6 to TRBJ2-7; no definite D call. The V gene's germline CDR1 is SGHDT and CDR2 YYEEEE. V lost 6 bases and J 2 bases, leaving 15 bases between the germline ends. This CDR3 region has 14 residues. The CDR3: CASILRQVPYEQYF. CDR3 bases: TGTGCCAGCATCCTGAGGCAAGTCCCCTACGAGCAGTACTTC.

This chain uses TRBV7-2 with TRBJ2-1; 8 bases fit TRBD2. The germline V gene encodes CDR1 SGHTA and CDR2 FQGNSA. The CDR3 is made up of 14 amino acids. V dropped 6 bases and J dropped 14; count of bases not matched to a gene: 15. In DNA, the CDR3 is TGTGCCAGCAGTACAGGGCTCGGCGGGGGGCAGGAGTTCTTC. It yields the protein CASSTGLGGGQEFF.

The chain joins TRBV18 to TRBJ2-1; 7 bases match TRBD2. The J segment lost 0 bases and the V segment lost 0 bases, leaving 5 bases of the junction unmatched. Germline V gene lookup returns CDR1 KGHSH and CDR2 LQKENI. CDR3 length equals 17 residues. CDR3 nucleotide sequence: TGTGCCAGCTCACCACCTGGGGGGGGGACCTCCTACAATGAGCAGTTCTTC. This sequence encodes CASSPPGGGTSYNEQFF.

This sequence joins TRBV19 and TRBJ1-1; D gene unclear. The V end was cut by 0 bases, the J end by 3 bases, with 11 bases between. The CDR3 consists of 15 residues. The V gene's germline CDR1 is LNHDA and CDR2 SQIVND (reference sequence). The CDR3 DNA reads TGTGCCAGTAGTATAGAGGGCAGGTCCTACACTGAAGCTTTCTTT. Protein: CASSIEGRSYTEAFF.

This chain uses TRBV6-2 or TRBV6-3 with TRBJ1-2, with unresolved D. Germline lookup yields CDR1 MNHEY and CDR2 SVGEGT. The CDR3 consists of 14 residues. Trimming cost V 5 bases and J 4 bases, with 14 bases left between them. This chain's CDR3 is CASSAVRSGYGYTF. The CDR3 nucleotides read TGTGCCAGCAGTGCCGTGCGGTCCGGCTATGGCTACACCTTC.

The chain carries TRBV5-1 and TRBJ2-2, with TRBD1 as a possible D gene (7 bases). Germline V CDR1 and CDR2: SGHRS, YFSETQ. Between the trimmed V and J ends, which lost 3 bases and 6 bases, there was a span of 21 bases. CDR3 size: 17 residues. The DNA of the CDR3 is TGCGCCAGCAGCTCGGAGGGGGCACGATCAATGCCCGGGGAGCTGTTTTTT. Translating gives CASSSEGARSMPGELFF.

This sequence joins TRBV14 and TRBJ1-2; 7 bases are shared with TRBD1. Germline CDR1 SGHDN, CDR2 FVKESK. V lost 1 base, J lost 4 bases, and 6 bases stayed unmatched. There are 15 residues in the CDR3. CDR3 in amino acids: CASSQVAGGSYGYTF. The CDR3 bases are TGTGCCAGCAGCCAAGTAGCAGGGGGAAGCTATGGCTACACCTTC.

This chain uses TRBV10-3 with TRBJ1-1; D might be TRBD1 (5 bases). Trimming cost V 10 bases and J 1 base, with 13 bases left between them. CDR3 size: 13 residues. CDR1 and CDR2 from the germline V gene are ENHRY and SYGVKD. The CDR3, as DNA: TGTGCCACCAGAGGGGTTGAGAACACTGAAGCTTTCTTT. It is translated as CATRGVENTEAFF.

For the CDR3, the DNA is TGTGCCAGCAGCACTACTACGACAGGGGGAAATGGCTACACCTTC. Its translation: CASSTTTTGGNGYTF. This rearrangement joins TRBV7-9 to TRBJ1-2, with 9 bases that match TRBD1. CDR1 and CDR2 from the germline V gene are SEHNR and FQNEAQ (reference sequence). The CDR3 sequence is 15 residues long. Trimming removed 5 bases from V and 6 bases from J; junction bases left unmatched: 10.

The chain has TRBV12-5 and TRBJ2-5; 9 nucleotides match TRBD1. Germline CDR1 and CDR2: LGHNT and FRNRAP. The V segment lost 2 bases and the J segment 7 bases; nucleotides outside the gene matches: 11. The CDR3 sequence is 16 residues long. The CDR3: CASGLTYRDREGTQYF. CDR3 nucleotides: TGTGCTAGTGGTTTGACATATCGGGACAGGGAAGGGACCCAGTACTTC. Variable domain in full (rest from reference TRBV12-5 and TRBJ2-5): DARVTQTPRHKVTEMGQEVTMRCQPILGHNTVFWYRQTMMQGLELLAYFRNRAPLDDSGMPKDRFSAEMPDATLATLKIQPSEPRDSAVYFCASGLTYRDREGTQYFGPGTRLLVL.

This chain links TRBV12-3 or TRBV12-4 with TRBJ2-5, with D possibly TRBD1 on 7 matching bases. This CDR3 has 13 residues. Trimming shortened V by 10 bases and J by 4 bases, and 16 bases separated the two germline ends. The CDR3 reads CATNRGGGETQYF. As DNA, the CDR3 is TGTGCCACCAACAGGGGAGGAGGAGAGACCCAGTACTTC.

V is TRBV9 and J is TRBJ1-3; D is uncertain. Trimming removed 0 bases from V and 0 bases from J, with 13 bases in between. The CDR3 is 17 residues long. Germline assignment: CDR1 SGDLS and CDR2 YYNGEE. CDR3 in amino acids: CASSVDLAGSSGNTIYF. The CDR3 coding sequence is TGTGCCAGCAGCGTAGATTTAGCGGGGAGCTCTGGAAACACCATATATTTT.

The V and J genes are TRBV6-4 and TRBJ1-2; D possibly corresponds to TRBD1 (6 bases). Trimming left V 5 bases short and J 2 bases short, with 12 bases between. The CDR3 has 14 residues. CDR1 MRHNA and CDR2 SNTAGT come from the germline V gene. The DNA of the CDR3 is TGTGCCAGCAGTCGAGACGGGACAAACTATGGCTACACCTTC. Translation: CASSRDGTNYGYTF.

This clone has more than one count but fewer than ten. J is TRBJ1-5 and V is TRBV7-8; unclear D gene. Germline V lookup: CDR1 SGHVS, CDR2 FQNEAQ. The CDR3 spans 15 residues. Trimming took off 1 base at V and 1 base at J, with 8 bases between the two ends. The CDR3 reads CASSLGSRSNQPQHF. The DNA for the CDR3 is TGTGCCAGCAGCTTAGGGTCCCGGAGCAATCAGCCCCAGCATTTT.

The chain joins TRBV4-1 to TRBJ2-3; 13 nucleotides agree with TRBD2. Unmatched junction bases numbered 3, after V lost 4 bases and J lost 2 bases. CDR1 MGHRA and CDR2 YSYEKL come from the germline V gene. The CDR3 extends over 16 amino acids. CDR3 region: CASSPGLAGATDTQYF. The CDR3 nucleotides read TGCGCCAGCAGCCCCGGACTAGCGGGGGCCACAGATACGCAGTATTTT.

The chain employs TRBV7-3 and TRBJ1-6, with 7 positions matching TRBD1. V lost 3 bases to trimming and J lost 4 bases; unmatched junction nucleotides: 0. The CDR3 has 14 residues. Germline lookup yields CDR1 SGHTA and CDR2 FQGTGA. Here the CDR3 DNA reads TGTGCCAGCAGCTTGACAGGGTATAATTCACCCCTCCACTTT. Translated, it gives CASSLTGYNSPLHF.

This chain links TRBV7-8 with TRBJ2-7; a possible D gene is TRBD2 (6 bases). The CDR3 has 16 residues. Trimming removed 3 bases from V and 0 bases from J, with 15 bases in between. CDR1 and CDR2 from the germline V gene are SGHVS and FQNEAQ. CDR3 sequence (DNA): TGTGCCAGCAGCTTTGATTTGGGACTGCACTCCTACGAGCAGTACTTC. Amino acid sequence: CASSFDLGLHSYEQYF. The variable domain in full, completed from reference TRBV7-8 and TRBJ2-7, reads GAGVSQSPRYKVAKRGQDVALRCDPISGHVSLFWYQQALGQGPEFLTYFQNEAQLDKSGLPSDRFFAERPEGSVSTLKIQRTQQEDSAVYLCASSFDLGLHSYEQYFGPGTRLTVT.

V gene TRBV7-2 combines with J gene TRBJ1-1, with 10 bases lining up with TRBD1. The V gene's germline CDR1 is SGHTA and CDR2 FQGNSA. This CDR3 comprises 15 residues. Unmatched junction bases numbered 7, after V lost 2 bases and J lost 7 bases. The CDR3 nucleotides read TGTGCCAGCAGCTTAAGGACAGGGGGAACGGGTGAAGCTTTCTTT. Its protein product is CASSLRTGGTGEAFF.

The chain is built from TRBV6-6 and TRBJ1-5; 8 bases are shared with TRBD1. V lost 4 bases, J lost 5 bases, and 7 bases stayed unmatched. In germline, CDR1 is MNHNY, CDR2 SVGAGI (reference sequence). CDR3 length: 15 amino acids. CDR3 in amino acids: CASSSPNRGDQPQHF. The CDR3 DNA reads TGTGCCAGCAGTTCCCCGAACAGGGGGGATCAGCCCCAGCATTTT.

The chain carries TRBV29-1 and TRBJ2-5; 7 bases map to TRBD2. Germline V gene data show CDR1 as SQVTM and CDR2 as ANQGSEA. V lost 6 bases, J lost 5 bases, and 21 bases stayed unmatched. The CDR3 totals 17 residues. CDR3 sequence: CSVGRLIGGGSRETQYF. The CDR3 DNA follows: TGCAGCGTCGGAAGGCTTATTGGGGGGGGGTCGAGGGAGACCCAGTACTTC. Full variable domain (rest looked up from reference TRBV29-1 and TRBJ2-5): SAVISQKPSRDICQRGTSLTIQCQVDSQVTMMFWYRQQPGQSLTLIATANQGSEATYESGFVIDKFPISRPNLTFSTLTVSNMSPEDSSIYLCSVGRLIGGGSRETQYFGPGTRLLVL.

The V call is TRBV5-6, the J call TRBJ2-5; D possibly corresponds to TRBD1 (6 bases). CDR1 SGHDT and CDR2 YYEEEE come from the germline V gene. This CDR3 is built from 14 residues. The V and J ends lost 4 bases and 6 bases respectively, with 16 bases between them. The CDR3 region has the DNA TGTGCCAGCAGCCTAAGGGCAGGGGAGAAGACCCAGTACTTC. It specifies CASSLRAGEKTQYF.

The chain combines TRBV3-1 (or the pseudogene TRBV3-2) with TRBJ1-2, with 10 bases fitting TRBD1. The germline V gene has CDR1 LGHDT and CDR2 YNNKEL (reference sequence). CDR3 length: 17 amino acids. J was trimmed by 1 base and V by 0 bases; bases with no gene match: 5. CDR3 sequence: CASSQDRGTGVNYGYTF. Written as DNA, the CDR3 is TGTGCCAGCAGCCAAGATCGCGGGACAGGGGTTAACTATGGCTACACCTTC.

In its sample, this clone was seen a few times. This chain joins TRBV7-3 and TRBJ2-3; 12 nucleotides line up with TRBD2. The CDR3 has 14 residues. After removal of 0 bases from V and 13 bases from J, the junction contained 5 bases not matched to a gene. In germline, CDR1 is SGHTA, CDR2 FQGTGA. The CDR3 sequence is CASSLTLAGGPEYF. Written as DNA, the CDR3 is TGTGCCAGCAGCTTAACCCTAGCGGGGGGGCCCGAGTATTTT.